The clone carrying this T cell receptor (beta chain) was seen repeatedly, ten times or more. Its antigen remains unknown. Amplification targeted TCR beta CDR3 regions from RNA transcripts. Researchers ran a first-round RT-PCR on the TCR CDR3 using the HTBI primer set. Each CDR3 protein gets one entry after TCRdb re-called the multiplex PCR reads with MiXCR. Among around 290,000 distinct CDR3 sequences listed, less than 15% were seen once. The data are from a study of T cells in Graves' hyperthyroidism and ophthalmopathy. Regarding the study as a whole: A 13 V-J model separated ophthalmopathy from stable hyperthyroidism.

The authors obtained PBMCs from around 10 ml of fresh peripheral blood. Sequenced input: blood. The clonotype comes from a woman under 40 with Graves' hyperthyroidism that later progressed to Graves' ophthalmopathy.

CDR3: CASSSSNEQYF. CDR3 in DNA: TGTGCCAGCAGTTCCAGTAACGAGCAGTACTTC. The chain employs TRBV27 and TRBJ2-7; D gene unclear. The V end lost 4 bases, the J end lost 5 bases, and 6 bases lay between the germline ends. CDR3 length: 11 amino acids. Germline CDR1 reads MNHEY; CDR2 reads SMNVEV (reference sequence).